The 17 T cell receptor beta chains in this list originate from one sample, sequenced in a study of cytomegalovirus exposure and HLA in healthy donors. The PCR made use of 60 Vbeta and 13 Jbeta primers. Assay: immunoSEQ multiplex PCR; the TCRdb copy retains only in-frame clones and omits some. The profile shows 150,000 to 200,000 clones, around nine tenths of them singletons. The sample taken for sequencing was PBMCs. The receptors shown here come from a woman aged 18-35 years in good health and CMV-seronegative.

The chain is built from TRBV29-1 and TRBJ2-7; 7 bases agree with TRBD1. CDR3 length: 13 residues. Germline V lookup: CDR1 SQVTM, CDR2 ANQGSEA. V trimming: 2 bases; J trimming: 3 bases; junction bases outside the gene matches: 4. The CDR3 loop reads CSVELGTDYEQYF. CDR3 in DNA: TGCAGCGTTGAACTCGGGACAGACTACGAGCAGTACTTC.

V usage is TRBV6-1 and J usage is TRBJ1-6; the D is unclear. V shed 3 bases and J shed 9 bases, with 15 bases lying between them. Per germline, CDR1 MNHNS and CDR2 SASEGT. The length of the CDR3 is 15 residues. In DNA form, the CDR3 reads TGTGCCAGCAGTGAGGAAAGTGCAACTAGTTCACCCCTCCACTTT. As protein: CASSEESATSSPLHF.

In this sample, this clone turned up a few times. The gene calls are TRBV28 and TRBJ2-5, with 7 bases matching TRBD1. V lost 3 bases, J lost 0 bases, and 4 bases stayed unmatched. From germline, CDR1 is MDHEN and CDR2 SYDVKM. The CDR3 has 15 residues. The CDR3 region has the DNA TGTGCCAGCAGTTTGTGGGGGACAGACCAAGAGACCCAGTACTTC. It specifies CASSLWGTDQETQYF. The variable domain in full, with the rest retrieved from reference TRBV28 and TRBJ2-5, is DVKVTQSSRYLVKRTGEKVFLECVQDMDHENMFWYRQDPGLGLRLIYFSYDVKMKEKGDIPEGYSVSREKKERFSLILESASTNQTSMYLCASSLWGTDQETQYFGPGTRLLVL.

This chain links TRBV7-2 with TRBJ2-7; the match to TRBD2 covers 8 bases. The CDR3 is 17 amino acids. V gave up 1 base and J gave up 2 bases; unmatched junction bases: 10. CDR1 is SGHTA, CDR2 FQGNSA, per germline. CDR3 in DNA: TGTGCCAGCAGCTTAGTTGCGACTAGCGCGACCCCCTACGAGCAGTACTTC. This gives the protein CASSLVATSATPYEQYF.

A word on this clone: Compared with germline, one end of the junction differs, possibly owing to a read error. The chain uses TRBV6-6 and TRBJ1-3; 7 nucleotides agree with TRBD1. The CDR3 is 15 residues long. The V gene's germline CDR1 is MNHNY and CDR2 SVGAGI (reference sequence). The CDR3 reads CASSLGDSSGSTIYF. The CDR3, as DNA: TGTGCCAGCAGTTTAGGGGACAGCTCTGGAAGCACCATATATTTT.

Comments on this clone: This sample includes further DNA sequences coding for the same CDR3. V gene TRBV11-2 combines with J gene TRBJ1-2, with 10 bases fitting TRBD1. Germline assignment: CDR1 SGHAT and CDR2 FQNNGV. The CDR3 covers 13 residues. V shed 4 bases, J shed 5 bases, and the junction held 1 base outside the gene matches. As DNA, the CDR3 is TGTGCCAGCAGCTCGGGACAGGGGTATGGCTACACCTTC. Translation gives CASSSGQGYGYTF.

This clone was detected once. The chain uses TRBV6-6 and TRBJ1-5; 11 bases match TRBD1. The V segment lost 6 bases and the J segment 4 bases; nucleotides outside the gene matches: 5. The CDR3 length is 15 residues. CDR1 is MNHNY and CDR2 is SVGAGI in the germline V gene (reference sequence). CDR3 nucleotide sequence: TGTGCCAGCAGACCCGGGACAGGGGGAAATCAGCCCCAGCATTTT. Translating it yields CASRPGTGGNQPQHF.

The chain couples TRBV6-1 to TRBJ1-2; TRBD1 is a possible D gene (6 bases). CDR1 MNHNS and CDR2 SASEGT come from the germline V gene. The V end was cut by 2 bases, the J end by 8 bases, with 18 bases between. The CDR3 covers 15 residues. The CDR3 DNA sequence: TGTGCCAGCAGTGAATATGGCAGGGGCCCCCTAGGCTACACCTTC. Encoded protein: CASSEYGRGPLGYTF.

In this sample, this clone turned up a few times. V gene TRBV6-1 combines with J gene TRBJ1-1; tentatively, D is TRBD1 (5 bases). The CDR3 has 13 residues. V lost 6 bases and J 8 bases, leaving 16 bases between the germline ends. CDR1 is MNHNS, CDR2 SASEGT, per germline. This chain's CDR3 is CASRYRLRREAFF. The CDR3 DNA reads as TGTGCCAGCAGGTACAGGCTCCGTAGGGAAGCTTTCTTT.

V and J are TRBV7-9 and TRBJ2-1; 8 bases agree with TRBD2. Germline CDR1 reads SEHNR; CDR2 reads FQNEAQ (reference sequence). V was pared by 1 base and J by 5 bases, with 7 bases of the junction left unmatched. The CDR3 loop spans 16 amino acids. CDR3 amino acids: CASSLVVTSGNNEQFF. In nucleotides, the CDR3 is TGTGCCAGCAGCTTAGTAGTTACTAGCGGCAACAATGAGCAGTTCTTC.

This clone was recorded once. This chain's CDR3 is CASSLERDQPQHF. The CDR3 DNA follows: TGTGCCAGCAGCTTAGAACGGGATCAGCCCCAGCATTTT. The chain employs TRBV11-2 and TRBJ1-5; D is undetermined. Deletions cut 0 bases from V and 5 bases from J, with 5 bases between. Looked up from germline, CDR1 is SGHAT and CDR2 is FQNNGV. There are 13 residues in the CDR3.

V usage is TRBV19 and J usage is TRBJ2-2; D might be TRBD2 (5 bases). This CDR3 is 18 amino acids long. Germline CDR1 LNHDA, CDR2 SQIVND (reference sequence). Trimming removed 1 base at V and 3 bases at J, with 18 bases between. The CDR3: CASSIGRAGGRDTGELFF. In DNA, the CDR3 is TGTGCCAGTAGTATAGGACGTGCGGGCGGCAGAGACACCGGGGAGCTGTTTTTT.

This chain connects TRBV11-3 to TRBJ1-4, with 7 positions matching TRBD1. After removal of 4 bases from V and 6 bases from J, the junction contained 5 bases not matched to a gene. The CDR3 covers 14 residues. CDR1 is SGHNT and CDR2 is YENEEA in the germline V gene. This CDR3 reads CASSYSGQDEKLFF. The CDR3 DNA is TGTGCCAGCAGCTACTCCGGACAGGATGAAAAACTGTTTTTT.

The rearrangement joins TRBV11-1 to TRBJ2-5; TRBD2 might be the D (6 bases). The germline V and J ends were trimmed by 2 bases and 5 bases, with 9 bases remaining between them. CDR3 length equals 13 residues. Germline CDR1 SGHAT, CDR2 FQDESV (reference sequence). The CDR3 DNA follows: TGTGCCAGCAGCTTACCCGGAGGGGAGACCCAGTACTTC. Translated: CASSLPGGETQYF. Complete variable domain (other parts from reference TRBV11-1 and TRBJ2-5): EAEVAQSPRYKITEKSQAVAFWCDPISGHATLYWYRQILGQGPELLVQFQDESVVDDSQLPKDRFSAERLKGVDSTLKIQPAELGDSAMYLCASSLPGGETQYFGPGTRLLVL.

This chain links TRBV9 with TRBJ1-3; tentatively, D is TRBD1 (6 bases). Germline V lookup: CDR1 SGDLS, CDR2 YYNGEE. CDR3 size: 17 residues. Trimming cost V 2 bases and J 0 bases, with 15 bases left between them. The CDR3 is CASSVWATGFSGNTIYF. The CDR3 DNA reads as TGTGCCAGCAGCGTTTGGGCTACAGGGTTCTCTGGAAACACCATATATTTT.

The genes are TRBV11-2 and TRBJ2-7, with TRBD1 as a possible D gene (5 bases). The CDR3 has 12 residues. Between the trimmed V and J ends, which lost 0 bases and 6 bases, there was a span of 6 bases. Germline-derived CDR1 and CDR2 are SGHAT and FQNNGV. As DNA, the CDR3 is TGTGCCAGCAGCTTAGATAGGGGCGAGCAGTACTTC. Its protein is CASSLDRGEQYF.

V usage is TRBV28 and J usage is TRBJ2-4, with 11 bases lining up with TRBD2. CDR1 and CDR2 (germline): MDHEN, SYDVKM. The CDR3 consists of 20 residues. The junction had 24 bases not matched to a gene; V was cut back by 10 bases and J by 4 bases. The chain's CDR3 is CATRNPVGGSSGGTKNIQYF. The DNA for the CDR3 is TGTGCCACACGGAACCCAGTTGGAGGCTCTAGCGGGGGGACGAAAAACATTCAGTACTTC. The variable domain in full, with the rest retrieved from reference TRBV28 and TRBJ2-4, is DVKVTQSSRYLVKRTGEKVFLECVQDMDHENMFWYRQDPGLGLRLIYFSYDVKMKEKGDIPEGYSVSREKKERFSLILESASTNQTSMYLCATRNPVGGSSGGTKNIQYFGAGTRLSVL.